This T cell receptor beta chain was sequenced during a study of blood T cell repertoires in COVID-19. Using immunoSEQ multiplex PCR, the repertoire was profiled, and TCRdb retains in-frame clones only, with some absent. The sample consists of about 270,000 clones, over 70% of them appearing once. The germline V gene has CDR1 SGDLS and CDR2 YYNGEE. The CDR3 covers 14 residues. The V end lost 0 bases, the J end lost 2 bases, and 9 bases lay between the germline ends. This TCR came from a human donor in a cohort sampled during active COVID-19. Sequenced material: peripheral blood. This chain connects TRBV9 to TRBJ2-7, with no clear D. The CDR3 protein is CASSVGSATYEQYF. The CDR3 DNA reads as TGTGCCAGCAGCGTAGGGTCTGCGACCTACGAGCAGTACTTC. Full variable domain (remainder filled in from reference TRBV9 and TRBJ2-7): DSGVTQTPKHLITATGQRVTLRCSPRSGDLSVYWYQQSLDQGLQFLIQYYNGEERAKGNILERFSAQQFPDLHSELNLSSLELGDSALYFCASSVGSATYEQYFGPGTRLTVT.